This T cell receptor beta chain was sequenced during a study of blood T cell repertoires in COVID-19. Whole-study context: T cells, B-cell-depleted T cells, or PBMCs provided the cDNA or gDNA that served as material.

V shed 3 bases and J shed 2 bases, with 10 bases lying between them. The germline gives CDR1 MRHNA, CDR2 SNTAGT. The CDR3 consists of 14 residues. Measured with immunoSEQ multiplex PCR; TCRdb has only the in-frame clones, and not every one. The table records over 150,000 clones, about 85% of them present only once. This clonotype was obtained from a woman aged 55 to 70 with COVID-19, enrolled during active disease. The chain couples TRBV6-4 to TRBJ1-2; D not certain. Material for sequencing was peripheral blood. CDR3 in DNA: TGTGCCAGCAGTGAATCCCCGGGAAACTATGGCTACACCTTC. Translated, it gives CASSESPGNYGYTF.